The next 8 T cell receptor beta chains were all read from a single sample in a study of beta chain features in type 1 diabetes. What was sequenced were expressed TCRB transcripts, since all of the isolated RNA had been reverse transcribed. The table came from immunoSEQ multiplex PCR; TCRdb's copy has only in-frame clones and leaves some out. The sample lists over 700,000 clones; roughly 17% were seen once. The sequenced sample was naive CD4+ T cells from blood. Every receptor here comes from a woman between 18 and 29 years old in good health.

This chain links TRBV4-2 with TRBJ2-1, with TRBD2 identical over 13 bases. CDR3 length: 16 residues. Germline V gene sequence: CDR1 LGHNA, CDR2 YNFKEQ. With V trimmed by 1 base and J by 3 bases, 0 bases remained unmatched. The CDR3 coding sequence is TGTGCCAGCAGCCAAGGGACTAGCGGGAGCTACAATGAGCAGTTCTTC. It translates to CASSQGTSGSYNEQFF.

In its sample, this clone was seen a few times. Different DNA sequences within this sample yield the same CDR3. The rearrangement links TRBV5-4 to TRBJ2-1; 9 positions match TRBD2. The V gene end was trimmed by 2 bases and the J gene end by 5 bases; junction bases not matched to a gene: 5. Germline assignment: CDR1 SGHNT and CDR2 YYREEE (reference sequence). CDR3 length: 15 residues. The chain's CDR3 is CASSLELAGNNEQFF. As DNA, the CDR3 is TGTGCCAGCAGCTTAGAACTAGCGGGCAACAATGAGCAGTTCTTC.

This clone was found a few times. This chain connects TRBV9 to TRBJ2-3; possibly TRBD2 for D (6 bases). This CDR3 has 16 amino acids. V was trimmed by 3 bases and J by 0 bases, leaving 14 bases between them. Germline V gene sequence: CDR1 SGDLS, CDR2 YYNGEE. This chain's CDR3 is CASSEQSGTSTDTQYF. The CDR3 DNA reads TGTGCCAGCAGCGAACAATCCGGGACTAGCACAGATACGCAGTATTTT.

This clone has a handful of counts. The V and J genes are TRBV7-2 and TRBJ2-1; 12 positions match TRBD1. Trimming cost V 4 bases and J 7 bases; bases outside gene matches: 11. CDR3 size: 17 residues. Germline-derived CDR1 and CDR2 are SGHTA and FQGNSA. CDR3 loop: CASSSRGGQGARNEQFF. CDR3 nucleotides: TGTGCCAGCAGCTCCCGAGGGGGACAGGGGGCGAGGAATGAGCAGTTCTTC.

This clone was found a few times. The rearrangement links TRBV27 to TRBJ2-7; 7 bases line up with TRBD2. This CDR3 is 15 amino acids long. The V segment lost 6 bases and the J segment 3 bases; nucleotides outside the gene matches: 11. The germline gives CDR1 MNHEY, CDR2 SMNVEV (reference sequence). The CDR3 spells CASRAGGAGDYEQYF. CDR3 nucleotide sequence: TGTGCCAGCAGGGCCGGAGGGGCGGGAGACTACGAGCAGTACTTC.

The rearrangement links TRBV29-1 to TRBJ1-1, with 10 bases fitting TRBD1. The V segment lost 1 base and the J segment 7 bases; nucleotides outside the gene matches: 3. This CDR3 has 13 amino acids. Germline CDR1 reads SQVTM; CDR2 reads ANQGSEA. The CDR3 sequence is CSVEGRDRGEAFF. CDR3 in DNA: TGCAGCGTTGAAGGTAGGGACAGGGGTGAAGCTTTCTTT.

This clone came up a few times. V is TRBV11-1 and J is TRBJ1-2; D gene unclear. V was cut by 5 bases and J by 8 bases, with 18 bases left in between. Looked up from germline, CDR1 is SGHAT and CDR2 is FQDESV (reference sequence). The CDR3 is 14 amino acids. The CDR3 nucleotides are TGTGCCAGCAGCCGAGGTAACGACGCTGGCGGCTACACCTTC. Amino acid sequence: CASSRGNDAGGYTF.

This clone has just a few counts. V is TRBV7-9 and J is TRBJ2-7, with D possibly TRBD1 on 6 matching bases. The ends were cut back, 5 bases at V and 5 bases at J, with 16 bases in the middle. CDR3 size: 14 residues. Looked up from germline, CDR1 is SEHNR and CDR2 is FQNEAQ (reference sequence). CDR3 region: CASSPRRTGNEQYF. The CDR3 DNA sequence: TGTGCCAGCAGCCCTCGCCGCACAGGGAACGAGCAGTACTTC. Complete variable domain (other parts from reference TRBV7-9 and TRBJ2-7): DTGVSQNPRHKITKRGQNVTFRCDPISEHNRLYWYRQTLGQGPEFLTYFQNEAQLEKSRLLSDRFSAERPKGSFSTLEIQRTEQGDSAMYLCASSPRRTGNEQYFGPGTRLTVT.